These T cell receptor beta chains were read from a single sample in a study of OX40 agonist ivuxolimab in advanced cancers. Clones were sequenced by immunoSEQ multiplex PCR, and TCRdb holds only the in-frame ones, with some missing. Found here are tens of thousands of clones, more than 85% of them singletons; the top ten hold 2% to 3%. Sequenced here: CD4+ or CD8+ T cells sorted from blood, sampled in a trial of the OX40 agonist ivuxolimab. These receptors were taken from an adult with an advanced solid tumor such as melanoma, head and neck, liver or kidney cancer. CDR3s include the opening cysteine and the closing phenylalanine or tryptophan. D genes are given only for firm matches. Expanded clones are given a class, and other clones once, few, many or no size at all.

CASSSPEFF,TGTGCCAGCAGCTCCCCAGAGTTCTTC,TRBV9,.,9,.,TRBJ2-1
CASSPDYLSYEQYF,TGTGCCAGCAGCCCAGACTACCTATCCTACGAGCAGTACTTC,TRBV5-4,.,14,.,TRBJ2-7
CASSPGQTNYGYTF,TGTGCCAGCTCACCTGGGCAGACTAACTATGGCTACACCTTC,TRBV18,.,14,.,TRBJ1-2
CASNQQGGNEKLFF,TGTGCCAGCAACCAACAGGGGGGGAATGAAAAACTGTTTTTT,TRBV2,TRBD1,14,.,TRBJ1-4
CASRDGGRLGETQYF,TGTGCCAGCAGAGATGGGGGGCGGTTAGGAGAGACCCAGTACTTC,TRBV7-9,.,15,.,TRBJ2-5
CASSQDLSNEQFF,TGTGCCAGCAGCCAAGATCTCAGCAATGAGCAGTTCTTC,TRBV4-2,.,13,.,TRBJ2-1
CASRVRAIYEQYF,TGTGCCAGCAGGGTCAGGGCGATCTACGAGCAGTACTTC,TRBV6-5,.,13,.,TRBJ2-7
CASSLSQGYGYTF,TGTGCCAGCAGCCTCTCCCAGGGCTATGGCTACACCTTC,TRBV7-9,.,13,.,TRBJ1-2
CASRKGGGYTF,TGCGCCAGCAGGAAAGGCGGAGGCTACACCTTC,TRBV5-1,.,11,.,TRBJ1-2
CASSFGGSGANVLTF,TGTGCCAGCAGCTTTGGAGGCTCTGGGGCCAACGTCCTGACTTTC,TRBV11-1,.,15,few,TRBJ2-6